The clone carrying this T cell receptor (beta chain) showed up just a few times. This specimen belongs to a study of blood T cell repertoires in COVID-19. Sequenced by immunoSEQ multiplex PCR; TCRdb stores in-frame clones only, minus some. Altogether 130,000 or so clones are present, 65% to 85% being singletons, with the ten largest covering 3.5% to 5.5%. Germline CDR1 LGHDT, CDR2 YNNKEL (reference sequence). This CDR3 contains 16 residues. After removal of 1 base from V and 7 bases from J, the junction contained 6 bases not matched to a gene. Sequenced material: peripheral blood. This receptor was identified in a woman in her 70s with acute or convalescent COVID-19. The V call is TRBV3-1 (or the pseudogene TRBV3-2), the J call TRBJ1-6; 8 bases align to TRBD1. DNA of the CDR3: TGTGCCAGCAGCCAAGGCTGGAGGGACAGGAATTCACCCCTCCACTTT. This gives the protein CASSQGWRDRNSPLHF.